The TCR beta chain described here comes from a study of blood T cell repertoires in COVID-19. Whole-study context: Donors in the United States, Italy and Spain gave samples during acute or convalescent COVID-19. T cells, B-cell-depleted T cells, or PBMCs supplied cDNA or gDNA.

Per the original data handling: Quantification of nucleated cells was approximated via reference gene primer amplification. Sequencing used immunoSEQ multiplex PCR; TCRdb keeps in-frame clones, though not all of them. D and trimming were read from the DNA, whereas the V and J calls and clone size are those reported in that table. The table has more than 200,000 clones, approximately 86% seen once. The CDR3 length is 17 residues. CDR1 MNHEY and CDR2 SVGEGT come from the germline V gene. Trimming removed 2 bases from V and 8 bases from J; junction bases left unmatched: 17. The receptor's source is a man aged 30 to 39 with active or convalescent COVID-19. The J gene is TRBJ2-7, the V gene TRBV6-2 or TRBV6-3, with 8 bases fitting TRBD1. The sample taken for sequencing was peripheral blood. The CDR3 DNA is TGTGCCAGCAGTTACCTCCCCGACAGGGGTCCATCTGGCCAGCAGTACTTC. Its translation: CASSYLPDRGPSGQQYF.